This TCR beta chain was identified in a study of T cell repertoires in cytomegalovirus infection. Looking at the study overall: Used in the study were CMV epitopes, some recently identified and HLA-C-restricted, others well-studied and HLA-B-restricted. Public signatures in TCR beta pointed to CMV infection and matching HLA type. Regarding the study as a whole: Identification of carriers of CMV plus the relevant HLA was achieved through cumulative public TCR beta family frequency.

CDR1 and CDR2 from the germline V gene are SGHAT and FQNNGV. The length of the CDR3 is 13 residues. Trimming cost V 0 bases and J 6 bases, with 6 bases left between them. Note on this clonotype: Its antigen is unknown.

MiXCR, run by TCRdb on the reads, gives a single entry per CDR3 protein. The sample has around 500,000 distinct CDR3 sequences, more than 40% seen once. The chain has TRBV11-2 and TRBJ2-1; D unresolved. The sample in question was cultured PBMCs, obtained from culture after CMV antigen stimulation. This receptor was obtained from a human donor in good health (CMV status not recorded). Some clones in this sample may be carry-over from other donors' samples. This chain's CDR3 is CASSLDLFNEQFF. Written as DNA, the CDR3 is TGTGCCAGCAGCTTAGATCTTTTCAATGAGCAGTTCTTC.